This TCR beta chain was captured by sequencing in a study of blood T cells in healthy people across ages. This CDR3 is built from 14 residues. The V end lost 1 base, the J end lost 8 bases, and 11 bases lay between the germline ends. In germline, CDR1 is MGHRA, CDR2 YSYEKL. PCR was performed a second time for about 7 to 11 cycles using a sample-barcoded 5' primer and a J-beta primer mix. The yield of each sample was at least 2.5 million CDR3-containing paired-end reads. TCRdb ran MiXCR on the 5' RACE reads and lists one entry per CDR3 protein. This sample has 900,000 to 950,000 distinct CDR3 sequences; about 28% occur once, and the top ten carry approximately 10%. This same sample was also part of a study on T cells of mothers and their children. That paper adds: At a rate of around 1.4 ug per 15 ul, cDNA synthesis received all of the extracted RNA.

The sample taken for sequencing was blood. The sequence was collected from a woman in her thirties or forties in good health. This sequence joins TRBV4-1 and TRBJ1-4, with D perhaps TRBD1 (5 bases). CDR3 coding DNA: TGCGCCAGCAGCCAAGCGGGGGGGTACGAAAAACTGTTTTTT. It codes for CASSQAGGYEKLFF.